The clone carrying this T cell receptor (beta chain) was picked up one time. Unmatched junction bases numbered 7, after V lost 3 bases and J lost 3 bases. Germline V lookup: CDR1 MNHEY, CDR2 SMNVEV (reference sequence). CDR3 length equals 15 residues. The source of the sample is a study of T cell changes during pregnancy in multiple sclerosis. Data came from immunoSEQ multiplex PCR; TCRdb stores just in-frame clones and leaves some out. The table has 85,000 to 100,000 clones, 85% to 95% seen once; the top ten hold roughly 2.7%. The chain recombines TRBV27 with TRBJ2-7, with 8 bases aligning to TRBD2. The receptor comes from a female donor with multiple sclerosis, enrolled in a pregnancy study. The source was peripheral blood, collected in the first trimester of pregnancy. The CDR3 DNA follows: TGTGCCAGCAGTTTTTCCCAGCGGGAGTTCTACGAGCAGTACTTC. It translates to CASSFSQREFYEQYF.